This T cell receptor beta chain was profiled in a study of CD8 T cells in ankylosing spondylitis. General study results and limits: What appeared characteristic of ankylosing spondylitis blood was a TCR beta motif of seven to nine highly homologous variants. Reportedly, disease-linked clones are significantly enriched in ankylosing spondylitis patients' matched synovial fluid.

A note on this clonotype: Its antigen is as yet unknown.

The CDR3 covers 11 residues. Trimming took off 0 bases at V and 3 bases at J, with 3 bases between the two ends. Germline loops: CDR1 DFQATT, CDR2 SNEGSKA (reference sequence). By quantitative 5'-RACE with molecular barcodes, the TCR beta libraries were made. TCRdb re-called the 5' RACE reads through MiXCR, storing one row per CDR3 protein. The profile covers about 160,000 distinct CDR3 sequences, with more than 40% appearing a single time and about 15% taken by the ten largest. The rearrangement uses TRBV20-1 and TRBJ2-7; D is undetermined. The TCR was taken from a male donor with ankylosing spondylitis. The sample comprised synovial fluid, either unsorted or a sorted T cell fraction (not recorded which). The CDR3 loop reads CSAREDYEQYF. The CDR3, as DNA: TGCAGTGCTAGAGAAGACTACGAGCAGTACTTC.